What follows is one T cell receptor (beta chain) and its context. Its antigen is not identified. The DNA ends 3 residues before the CDR3 does, and the rest of the CDR3 is filled in from the germline J gene. This entry comes from a study of T cells in women clearing cervical HPV infection. Study-wide background: Cases were women with histologically confirmed HPV16-related CIN3 or worse, including a couple of invasive cancers. Controls were women whose single incident HPV16 infection cleared within 12 months without precancer or cancer. Study-wide findings and caveats: Richness plus V gene abundances separated cases from controls with AUC approximately 0.78.

CDR3 size: 15 residues. Germline values: CDR1 MDHEN, CDR2 SYDVKM. V lost 7 bases and J lost 8, with 21 bases in between. TCR beta CDR3 amplified by multiplex PCR from approximately 1,300 ng genomic DNA. Measured with immunoSEQ multiplex PCR; TCRdb has only the in-frame clones, and not every one. Its listing shows around 30,000 clones. The sequencing sample was made of blood buffy coat. The TCR originated in a woman aged 18 to 75 with a cervical HPV16 infection that either progressed to CIN3+ or cleared (not recorded which). The rearrangement joins TRBV28 to TRBJ1-5; D might be TRBD1 (6 bases). The sequenced part of the CDR3 DNA is TGTGCCAGCATTCAAGGGGGTCGGGCTAGTAAGCCC. It specifies CASIQGGRASKP. Given in full, the CDR3 is CASIQGGRASKPQHF.